Shown below are 4 T cell receptor beta chains from a single sample sequenced in a study of human T cells and chemical hapten exposure. TCRdb re-called the RACE reads with MiXCR, one entry per CDR3 protein. The table lists around 260,000 distinct CDR3 sequences, about 8.1% of them singletons. Noted time point: pre-sensitization, week 0. Specified treatment: therapeutic diphenylcyclopropenone sensitization with weekly scalp DPC. Source: whole blood, taken in connection with sensitization to the hapten diphenylcyclopropenone (DPC). Source of these receptors: a middle-aged woman with alopecia areata. Some clones in this sample may be carry-over from other donors' samples.

The genes are TRBV2 and TRBJ2-1, with unresolved D. Per germline, CDR1 SNHLY and CDR2 FYNNEI. Trimming removed 3 bases at V and 5 bases at J, with 11 bases between. This CDR3 spans 14 amino acids. CDR3 loop: CASSEIARNNEQFF. CDR3 nucleotides: TGTGCCAGCAGTGAGATTGCGAGGAACAATGAGCAGTTCTTC.

This clonotype showed up many times. The CDR3 protein is CATHRAQNTGELFF. CDR3 nucleotides: TGTGCCACCCATCGGGCCCAGAACACCGGGGAGCTGTTTTTT. The V call is TRBV24-1, the J call TRBJ2-2; D is unclear. The CDR3 contains 14 residues. V was pared by 9 bases and J by 1 base, with 11 bases between. The germline V gene has CDR1 KGHDR and CDR2 SFDVKD.

In its sample, this clonotype was seen a few times. The chain has TRBV7-9 and TRBJ2-1; D ambiguous. The germline V gene encodes CDR1 SEHNR and CDR2 FQNEAQ (reference sequence). V lost 4 bases and J 5 bases, leaving 21 bases between the germline ends. The CDR3 spans 17 residues. In DNA form, the CDR3 reads TGTGCCAGCAGCTCGCCCGCCGCAGACCCTTACAACAATGAGCAGTTCTTC. This gives the protein CASSSPAADPYNNEQFF.

This clonotype was counted only a few times. The V and J genes are TRBV7-3 and TRBJ2-1; TRBD2 aligns across 12 bases. Unmatched junction bases numbered 5, after V lost 5 bases and J lost 9 bases. There are 14 residues in the CDR3. The germline V gene encodes CDR1 SGHTA and CDR2 FQGTGA. This CDR3 is CASSRTSGTTEQFF. The CDR3 region has the DNA TGTGCCAGCAGCCGGACTAGCGGGACGACTGAGCAGTTCTTC.